This entry concerns a single TCR beta chain. The read finishes 3 residues shy of the CDR3 end, and the germline J gene is used to complete it. The record originates from a study of T cells in women clearing cervical HPV infection. Study information: Case blood was drawn when the lesion was first found; control blood after infection became undetectable. HLA type could not be excluded as a confounder.

Sequencing used immunoSEQ multiplex PCR; TCRdb keeps in-frame clones, though not all of them. The listing contains 31,000 or so clones. All participants had a single incident cervical HPV16 infection, and prevalent HPV16 infections were excluded. Trimming stripped 3 bases from V and 5 bases from J, with 11 bases between. The CDR3 loop spans 13 amino acids. Per the germline V gene, CDR1 is SGHNT and CDR2 is YYREEE (reference sequence). V is TRBV5-4 and J is TRBJ2-5; perhaps D is TRBD1 or TRBD2 (6 bases each). The TCR originated in a woman aged 18 to 75 with a cervical HPV16 infection that either progressed to CIN3+ or cleared (not recorded which). The specimen sequenced was blood buffy coat. This chain's CDR3 is CASSSWRGETQYF. The CDR3 DNA, read in part, is TGTGCCAGCAGCTCCTGGAGGGGGGAGACC.